These 18 T cell receptor beta chains were sequenced from one sample in a study of blood T cells in healthy people across ages. For the second PCR, which ran for 7 to 11 cycles, a sample-barcoded 5' primer and a J-beta primer mix were used. TCRdb re-derived calls from the 5' RACE reads in MiXCR, one entry per CDR3 protein. The repertoire includes about 900,000 distinct CDR3 sequences, under 50% of them detected once, and around an eighth sits in the top ten. Sequences were obtained from blood. These receptors all stem from a man aged 30-40 years in good health.

The table lists this clonotype with a few counts. The chain has TRBV4-3 and TRBJ1-1; D unresolved. V shed 0 bases and J shed 0 bases, with 8 bases lying between them. CDR1 is LGHNA, CDR2 YSLEER, per germline. The CDR3 spans 15 residues. Here the CDR3 reads CASSQDMTLNTEAFF. CDR3 nucleotide sequence: TGCGCCAGCAGCCAAGATATGACATTGAACACTGAAGCTTTCTTT.

This clonotype was seen more than once but under ten times. The chain recombines TRBV7-9 with TRBJ1-5; TRBD1 agrees at 9 bases. Germline-derived CDR1 and CDR2 are SEHNR and FQNEAQ (reference sequence). J was trimmed by 1 base and V by 5 bases; bases with no gene match: 12. The CDR3 runs to 18 residues. This CDR3 reads CASSIDGTGNVSNQPQHF. The CDR3 nucleotides read TGTGCCAGCAGCATCGATGGGACAGGGAACGTAAGCAATCAGCCCCAGCATTTT.

V and J are TRBV30 and TRBJ2-1, with TRBD1 matching over 10 bases. The CDR3 spans 14 residues. In germline, CDR1 is GTSNPN, CDR2 SVGIG (reference sequence). The junction had 5 bases not matched to a gene; V was cut back by 5 bases and J by 4 bases. CDR3 sequence: CAWGRDRGYNEQFF. In nucleotides, the CDR3 is TGTGCCTGGGGAAGGGACAGGGGATACAATGAGCAGTTCTTC.

The chain carries TRBV4-3 and TRBJ2-1; perhaps TRBD1 as D (5 bases). The ends were cut back, 3 bases at V and 12 bases at J, with 18 bases in the middle. The CDR3 has 14 amino acids. Germline CDR1 is LGHNA and CDR2 is YSLEER. The CDR3 coding sequence is TGCGCCAGCAGCCAGCGGACAAACCAACGTTCGCAGTTCTTC. As protein: CASSQRTNQRSQFF.

This chain joins TRBV7-9 and TRBJ1-2; the D is unclear. Deletions cut 1 base from V and 2 bases from J, with 8 bases between. CDR1 is SEHNR, CDR2 FQNEAQ, per germline (reference sequence). This CDR3 has 14 residues. CDR3 sequence (DNA): TGTGCCAGCAGCTTAGGCTCCCTGAACTATGGCTACACCTTC. Residues: CASSLGSLNYGYTF.

In its sample, this clonotype was seen a few times. The rearrangement uses TRBV12-3 or TRBV12-4 and TRBJ1-5; 7 bases line up with TRBD1. V was pared by 6 bases and J by 6 bases, with 2 bases of the junction left unmatched. CDR3 length equals 12 residues. The CDR3 reads CASRQGFQPQHF. In nucleotides, the CDR3 is TGTGCCAGCAGACAGGGGTTTCAGCCCCAGCATTTT.

CDR3 in amino acids: CASRAADFGTDTQYF. CDR3 nucleotides: TGTGCCAGCAGGGCCGCGGACTTTGGCACAGATACGCAGTATTTT. The chain is built from TRBV6-5 and TRBJ2-3, with D possibly TRBD2 on 5 matching bases. Germline assignment: CDR1 MNHEY and CDR2 SVGAGI. The germline V and J ends were trimmed by 6 bases and 1 base, with 14 bases remaining between them. CDR3 length: 15 residues.

The chain joins TRBV7-2 to TRBJ2-1; the match to TRBD1 covers 8 bases. Germline values: CDR1 SGHTA, CDR2 FQGNSA. V was clipped by 2 bases and J by 8 bases; unmatched bases: 14. The CDR3 length is 17 residues. DNA of the CDR3: TGTGCCAGCAGCTTATTCTCAGGAGACAGGGGTACCGATGAGCAGTTCTTC. It specifies CASSLFSGDRGTDEQFF.

Only a few counts were recorded for this clonotype. The chain uses TRBV7-2 and TRBJ2-1; D could derive from TRBD1 or TRBD2 (5 bases each). The CDR3 sequence is 16 residues long. V was cut by 3 bases and J by 7 bases, with 19 bases left in between. Germline V lookup: CDR1 SGHTA, CDR2 FQGNSA. The CDR3 DNA reads TGTGCCAGCAGCTTCCCGGGAACAGGCCAAGGGAATGAGCAGTTCTTC. This codes for CASSFPGTGQGNEQFF.

This clonotype was counted a few times. The chain carries TRBV10-2 and TRBJ2-1; the D is unclear. Deletions cut 4 bases from V and 7 bases from J, with 11 bases between. Germline V gene data show CDR1 as WSHSY and CDR2 as SAAADI. CDR3 size: 13 residues. The CDR3 reads CASSVEWVNEQFF. CDR3 bases: TGCGCCAGCAGTGTTGAATGGGTGAATGAGCAGTTCTTC.

The chain has TRBV5-1 and TRBJ1-4; D unclear. Per germline, CDR1 SGHRS and CDR2 YFSETQ. The CDR3 length is 15 residues. V lost 4 bases and J lost 5, with 15 bases in between. CDR3 nucleotides: TGCGCCAGCAGCGTTAGTCCGGACCCCAATGAAAAACTGTTTTTT. It translates to CASSVSPDPNEKLFF.

This clonotype came up a few times. This chain joins TRBV12-3 or TRBV12-4 and TRBJ2-7; D gene unclear. The V gene lost 6 bases and the J gene lost 7 bases, with 16 bases spanning the gap. The CDR3 is made up of 13 amino acids. This CDR3 reads CASRVLGSGEQYF. CDR3 in DNA: TGTGCCAGCAGAGTTTTGGGAAGTGGAGAGCAGTACTTC.

This clonotype was detected a few times. This chain uses TRBV20-1 with TRBJ1-1; a possible D gene is TRBD1 (5 bases). The ends were cut back, 5 bases at V and 3 bases at J, with 10 bases in the middle. This CDR3 contains 12 residues. In germline, CDR1 is DFQATT, CDR2 SNEGSKA (reference sequence). The CDR3 bases are TGCAGTGCTGCCGACAGAGACACTGAAGCTTTCTTT. Encoded protein: CSAADRDTEAFF.

The table lists this clonotype with a few counts. A much larger clone lies one base from this, so it may be a read error. This rearrangement joins TRBV7-7 to TRBJ2-7; TRBD2 might be the D (5 bases). This CDR3 has 13 amino acids. The V gene's germline CDR1 is SSHAT and CDR2 FNYEAQ (reference sequence). The DNA for the CDR3 is TGTGCTAGCAGCCTCCGGGAATACAATGAGCAGTACTTC. This gives the protein CASSLREYNEQYF.

Turning to this clonotype: Mismatch with germline at one junction end may stem from a read error. The J gene is TRBJ2-1, the V gene TRBV3-1; D unclear. Germline assignment: CDR1 LGHDT and CDR2 YNNKEL (reference sequence). The CDR3 runs 12 residues. The CDR3 reads CASNQNHNEQFF. CDR3 DNA sequence: TGTGCCAGCAACCAAAACCACAATGAGCAGTTCTTC.

This clonotype was observed a handful of times. The chain recombines TRBV20-1 with TRBJ2-7, with TRBD2 matching 10 bases. Germline CDR1 is DFQATT and CDR2 is SNEGSKA (reference sequence). The CDR3 is made up of 20 amino acids. V gave up 0 bases and J gave up 2 bases; unmatched junction bases: 19. In DNA, the CDR3 is TGCAGTGCTAGAGATCTGAGTCGGGAGCGGGGGGGCCTAAGTACCTACGAGCAGTACTTC. It translates to CSARDLSRERGGLSTYEQYF.

The chain employs TRBV4-2 and TRBJ1-1; maybe TRBD1 (5 bases). The CDR3 is 12 amino acids. Trimming shortened V by 0 bases and J by 8 bases, and 7 bases separated the two germline ends. From germline, CDR1 is LGHNA and CDR2 YNFKEQ. CDR3 loop: CASSQEGAEAFF. CDR3 coding DNA: TGTGCCAGCAGCCAAGAAGGGGCGGAAGCTTTCTTT.

The gene calls are TRBV29-1 and TRBJ2-7; 7 bases align to TRBD1. CDR1 is SQVTM and CDR2 is ANQGSEA in the germline V gene. J was trimmed by 7 bases and V by 7 bases; bases with no gene match: 10. The CDR3 spans 12 residues. The CDR3 protein is CSASDRIGEQYF. CDR3 nucleotide sequence: TGCAGCGCCTCGGACAGGATTGGAGAGCAGTACTTC.